The 30 T cell receptor beta chains presented below share a single source sample, sequenced in a study of T cells in localized non-small cell lung cancer. Measured with immunoSEQ multiplex PCR; TCRdb has only the in-frame clones, and not every one. The sample lists approximately 17,000 clones; approximately 80% were seen once. The sample consisted of peripheral blood, taken before any cancer treatment. The origin of the receptors is a male donor aged 60 or over with stage I lung adenocarcinoma.

The chain employs TRBV10-3 and TRBJ2-5; weak D call: TRBD1 (6 bases). The CDR3 extends over 15 amino acids. The germline CDR1 and CDR2 sequences are ENHRY and SYGVKD. The ends were cut back, 4 bases at V and 1 base at J, with 13 bases in the middle. CDR3 protein: CAISAGEASQETQYF. The DNA for the CDR3 is TGTGCCATCAGTGCAGGGGAAGCGTCCCAAGAGACCCAGTACTTC.

CDR3 sequence (DNA): TGTGCCAGCAGCGAAACCTCGGGACTAGCGGGCACCGGGGAGCTGTTTTTT. The encoded protein is CASSETSGLAGTGELFF. The chain uses TRBV2 and TRBJ2-2, with TRBD2 identical over 12 bases. From germline, CDR1 is SNHLY and CDR2 FYNNEI. CDR3 length: 17 residues. Unmatched junction bases numbered 9, after V lost 6 bases and J lost 4 bases. Together with reference TRBV2 and TRBJ2-2, the CDR3 gives the full variable domain: EPEVTQTPSHQVTQMGQEVILRCVPISNHLYFYWYRQILGQKVEFLVSFYNNEISEKSEIFDDQFSVERPDGSNFTLKIRSTKLEDSAMYFCASSETSGLAGTGELFFGEGSRLTVL.

The chain joins TRBV7-2 to TRBJ2-5; D might be TRBD1 (6 bases). CDR3 size: 16 residues. Looked up from germline, CDR1 is SGHTA and CDR2 is FQGNSA. With 5 bases removed from V and 5 bases from J, the gap between germline ends came to 21 bases. In DNA form, the CDR3 reads TGTGCCAGCAGCCGCGCTGGGACAACCAATCGGGAGACCCAGTACTTC. Translated, it gives CASSRAGTTNRETQYF.

The genes are TRBV6-5 and TRBJ2-7; either TRBD1 or TRBD2 may fit D (5 bases each). CDR3 length equals 13 residues. Germline CDR1 is MNHEY and CDR2 is SVGAGI. Trimming removed 8 bases at V and 3 bases at J, with 14 bases between. The CDR3 DNA sequence: TGTGCCAGCTTGGACGGGGACCACTACGAGCAGTACTTC. Translating gives CASLDGDHYEQYF.

The V gene is TRBV7-2, the J gene TRBJ2-1, with 15 bases fitting TRBD2. The ends lost 2 bases at V and 6 bases at J; junction bases unmatched: 2. The CDR3 consists of 16 residues. Per germline, CDR1 SGHTA and CDR2 FQGNSA. CDR3: CASSLLGLAGGNEQFF. The DNA of the CDR3 is TGTGCCAGCAGCTTATTGGGACTAGCGGGGGGCAATGAGCAGTTCTTC.

The sample holds a few counts of this clone. The chain couples TRBV7-2 to TRBJ2-7, with D uncertain. Germline CDR1 is SGHTA and CDR2 is FQGNSA. With 5 bases removed from V and 2 bases from J, the gap between germline ends came to 19 bases. CDR3 length: 16 residues. CDR3 amino acids: CASSPWASQEPYEQYF. The CDR3 bases are TGTGCCAGCAGCCCCTGGGCCTCCCAGGAGCCCTACGAGCAGTACTTC.

This clone is medium-sized in the sample. The chain combines TRBV5-1 with TRBJ2-7, with 8 bases lining up with TRBD2. CDR1 SGHRS and CDR2 YFSETQ come from the germline V gene. V lost 0 bases to trimming and J lost 5 bases; unmatched junction nucleotides: 13. The CDR3 sequence is 17 residues long. CDR3 DNA sequence: TGCGCCAGCAGCTTGGTTGCCGGGGGGGCCGGTGGCGACGAGCAGTACTTC. This gives the protein CASSLVAGGAGGDEQYF.

This clone appeared a single time. This chain links TRBV19 with TRBJ2-4, with 7 bases aligning to TRBD2. After removal of 5 bases from V and 0 bases from J, the junction contained 4 bases not matched to a gene. CDR1 is LNHDA, CDR2 SQIVND, per germline (reference sequence). This CDR3 is 15 amino acids long. The CDR3 loop reads CASSPGRVAKNIQYF. CDR3 in DNA: TGTGCCAGTAGTCCAGGGAGGGTAGCCAAAAACATTCAGTACTTC.

This chain joins TRBV4-1 and TRBJ2-3; D is perhaps TRBD2 (6 bases). Germline CDR1 reads MGHRA; CDR2 reads YSYEKL. The CDR3 length is 16 residues. V lost 1 base and J lost 4, with 15 bases in between. Here the CDR3 DNA reads TGCGCCAGCAGCCAAGGTCGGGGGAGTATTCCAGATACGCAGTATTTT. Translating it yields CASSQGRGSIPDTQYF.

The chain carries TRBV5-5 and TRBJ1-2, with D uncertain. The V gene lost 4 bases and the J gene lost 1 base, with 11 bases spanning the gap. The germline V gene has CDR1 SGHKS and CDR2 YYEKEE (reference sequence). The CDR3 covers 14 residues. The CDR3, as DNA: TGTGCCAGCAGCCCTCCGGCCTTTAACTATGGCTACACCTTC. Encoded protein: CASSPPAFNYGYTF.

This clone was observed a handful of times. The CDR3 DNA reads as TGTGCCAGCAGCCGGGACACCTTGGCCCAGCATTTT. Translating gives CASSRDTLAQHF. This chain uses TRBV7-9 with TRBJ1-5; tentative D call: TRBD1 (6 bases). The germline CDR1 and CDR2 sequences are SEHNR and FQNEAQ (reference sequence). V lost 5 bases to trimming and J lost 11 bases, with 13 bases between them. The CDR3 extends over 12 amino acids.

The V gene is TRBV18, the J gene TRBJ2-5; TRBD2 matches 10 bases. Trimming took 0 bases from V and 5 from J; bases not matched to a gene: 3. This CDR3 region has 15 residues. Per germline, CDR1 KGHSH and CDR2 LQKENI. CDR3 protein: CASSPPLAGRETQYF. The CDR3, as DNA: TGTGCCAGCTCACCACCACTAGCGGGGAGGGAGACCCAGTACTTC.

This clone showed up just a few times. V and J are TRBV7-2 and TRBJ2-3, with 12 positions matching TRBD2. Germline lookup yields CDR1 SGHTA and CDR2 FQGNSA. Germline trimming cut 5 bases from V and 4 bases from J; bases unmatched to any gene: 7. CDR3 size: 16 residues. For the CDR3, the DNA is TGTGCCAGCAGCCCCACACTAGCGGGAGGCGCAGATACGCAGTATTTT. This codes for CASSPTLAGGADTQYF.

The chain has TRBV7-2 and TRBJ1-4; TRBD1 matches 8 bases. Looked up from germline, CDR1 is SGHTA and CDR2 is FQGNSA. This CDR3 has 14 amino acids. V gave up 2 bases and J gave up 6 bases; unmatched junction bases: 2. The DNA of the CDR3 is TGTGCCAGCAGCTTACACAGGGGGGATGAAAAACTGTTTTTT. This encodes CASSLHRGDEKLFF.

The V and J genes are TRBV7-9 and TRBJ1-4; D not resolved. Between the trimmed V and J ends, which lost 2 bases and 12 bases, there was a span of 13 bases. The V gene's germline CDR1 is SEHNR and CDR2 FQNEAQ (reference sequence). The CDR3 length is 13 residues. The CDR3 nucleotides read TGTGCCAGCAGCTTAAGGCCCGTCGCGGAACTGTTTTTT. This sequence encodes CASSLRPVAELFF.

This clone has just one count. The chain employs TRBV19 and TRBJ2-3; TRBD1 aligns across 7 bases. From germline, CDR1 is LNHDA and CDR2 SQIVND (reference sequence). J was trimmed by 5 bases and V by 3 bases; bases with no gene match: 5. CDR3 length: 14 residues. The CDR3 region is CASSIGQVGDTQYF. In nucleotides, the CDR3 is TGTGCCAGTAGTATTGGACAGGTTGGAGATACGCAGTATTTT.

V gene TRBV19 combines with J gene TRBJ1-1, with unresolved D. The CDR3 covers 16 residues. Germline V gives CDR1 LNHDA, CDR2 SQIVND (reference sequence). V dropped 5 bases and J dropped 0 bases, with 16 bases sitting between them. DNA for the CDR3: TGTGCCAGTAGTGTGAAATCGACAAAGATGAACACTGAAGCTTTCTTT. Translation: CASSVKSTKMNTEAFF.

The chain links TRBV5-1 to TRBJ1-4, with TRBD1 matching over 7 bases. The trim removed 4 bases at V and 0 bases at J, leaving 12 bases unmatched. CDR1 is SGHRS and CDR2 is YFSETQ in the germline V gene. The CDR3 length is 18 residues. CDR3 DNA: TGCGCCAGCAGCCCTAGCTACAGGGGCCGCACAACTAATGAAAAACTGTTTTTT. Its translation is CASSPSYRGRTTNEKLFF.

This chain connects TRBV10-3 to TRBJ1-2; D remains unclear. The V end was cut by 10 bases, the J end by 7 bases, with 16 bases between. The germline V gene has CDR1 ENHRY and CDR2 SYGVKD. The CDR3 has 12 residues. This CDR3 reads CARSGLDPGYTF. CDR3 DNA sequence: TGTGCCAGGAGCGGTCTGGATCCTGGCTACACCTTC.

The CDR3 nucleotides read TGTGCCAGCAGCACCCGATCCGACGGCTACGAGCAGTACTTC. This translates into CASSTRSDGYEQYF. V gene TRBV7-9 combines with J gene TRBJ2-7; D ambiguous. There are 14 residues in the CDR3. Trimming stripped 5 bases from V and 3 bases from J, with 14 bases between. Germline V gene data show CDR1 as SEHNR and CDR2 as FQNEAQ (reference sequence).

V usage is TRBV7-9 and J usage is TRBJ1-6; D is unclear. The CDR3 contains 15 residues. V lost 4 bases, J lost 5 bases, and 12 bases lay in between. Germline CDR1 and CDR2: SEHNR and FQNEAQ (reference sequence). CDR3 sequence (DNA): TGTGCCAGCAGCTCCGGGTCTGCTGATAATTCACCCCTCCACTTT. It is translated as CASSSGSADNSPLHF.

V is TRBV5-1 and J is TRBJ2-7; perhaps TRBD2 as D (5 bases). Germline values: CDR1 SGHRS, CDR2 YFSETQ. The V and J ends lost 0 bases and 0 bases respectively, with 10 bases between them. The CDR3 extends over 15 amino acids. CDR3 residues: CASSLAGIYSYEQYF. CDR3 nucleotides: TGCGCCAGCAGCTTGGCCGGGATTTACTCCTACGAGCAGTACTTC.

The count of this clone is one. This chain uses TRBV6-6 with TRBJ1-2; possibly TRBD1 for D (5 bases). The CDR3 totals 13 residues. Germline CDR1 is MNHNY and CDR2 is SVGAGI (reference sequence). Trimming took off 10 bases at V and 4 bases at J, with 16 bases between the two ends. CDR3 in amino acids: CATGPLGGYGYTF. The CDR3 coding sequence is TGTGCCACAGGACCCCTCGGGGGCTATGGCTACACCTTC.

The genes are TRBV23-1 and TRBJ2-7; D gene ambiguous. TRBV23-1 is designated an ORF whose function remains uncertain. There are 14 residues in the CDR3. V lost 1 base and J lost 5, with 12 bases in between. The CDR3 is CASSQWPEFHEQYF. The CDR3 nucleotides are TGCGCCAGCAGTCAATGGCCAGAGTTCCACGAGCAGTACTTC.

The chain links TRBV11-2 to TRBJ2-2; D is unclear. Trimming pared 2 bases from V and 1 base from J, leaving 5 bases between. The CDR3 totals 14 residues. Germline V gene sequence: CDR1 SGHAT, CDR2 FQNNGV. CDR3 nucleotide sequence: TGTGCCAGCAGCTTAAGACAGAACACCGGGGAGCTGTTTTTT. Translating gives CASSLRQNTGELFF. Filled out from reference TRBV11-2 and TRBJ2-2, the complete variable domain reads EAGVAQSPRYKIIEKRQSVAFWCNPISGHATLYWYQQILGQGPKLLIQFQNNGVVDDSQLPKDRFSAERLKGVDSTLKIQPAKLEDSAVYLCASSLRQNTGELFFGEGSRLTVL.

V gene TRBV5-1 combines with J gene TRBJ1-2; 10 bases align to TRBD1. V trimming: 0 bases; J trimming: 4 bases; junction bases outside the gene matches: 0. The CDR3 totals 14 residues. Germline V CDR1 and CDR2: SGHRS, YFSETQ. The CDR3 bases are TGCGCCAGCAGCTTGGGGACAGGGGGCTATGGCTACACCTTC. This translates into CASSLGTGGYGYTF.

This clone was picked up one time. J is TRBJ1-1 and V is TRBV4-1; 7 nucleotides match TRBD1. The J segment lost 0 bases and the V segment lost 1 base, leaving 8 bases of the junction unmatched. The CDR3 is made up of 17 amino acids. CDR1 MGHRA and CDR2 YSYEKL come from the germline V gene. CDR3 in DNA: TGCGCCAGCAGCCAAGCCAGGGGGGGTAATATGAACACTGAAGCTTTCTTT. Translating it yields CASSQARGGNMNTEAFF.

The CDR3 DNA is TGTGCCAGCAGCCGACAGGGGGCCACAGATACGCAGTATTTT. It specifies CASSRQGATDTQYF. V gene TRBV7-3 combines with J gene TRBJ2-3; TRBD1 matches 10 bases. Trimming removed 5 bases from V and 2 bases from J; junction bases left unmatched: 1. Per the germline V gene, CDR1 is SGHTA and CDR2 is FQGTGA. The CDR3 covers 14 residues.

This rearrangement joins TRBV4-3 to TRBJ2-1; D is undetermined. The CDR3 runs to 17 residues. Germline V gene sequence: CDR1 LGHNA, CDR2 YSLEER. V was pared by 0 bases and J by 1 base, with 13 bases between. CDR3 in DNA: TGCGCCAGCAGCCAAGATACACCCCACGGGTCCTACAATGAGCAGTTCTTC. Its translation: CASSQDTPHGSYNEQFF.

The chain is built from TRBV6-5 and TRBJ2-7; D is uncertain. V was pared by 7 bases and J by 6 bases, with 10 bases between. The CDR3 is 11 residues long. CDR1 and CDR2 from the germline V gene are MNHEY and SVGAGI. The chain's CDR3 is CASNPGGEQYF. CDR3 bases: TGTGCCAGCAACCCAGGCGGCGAGCAGTACTTC.